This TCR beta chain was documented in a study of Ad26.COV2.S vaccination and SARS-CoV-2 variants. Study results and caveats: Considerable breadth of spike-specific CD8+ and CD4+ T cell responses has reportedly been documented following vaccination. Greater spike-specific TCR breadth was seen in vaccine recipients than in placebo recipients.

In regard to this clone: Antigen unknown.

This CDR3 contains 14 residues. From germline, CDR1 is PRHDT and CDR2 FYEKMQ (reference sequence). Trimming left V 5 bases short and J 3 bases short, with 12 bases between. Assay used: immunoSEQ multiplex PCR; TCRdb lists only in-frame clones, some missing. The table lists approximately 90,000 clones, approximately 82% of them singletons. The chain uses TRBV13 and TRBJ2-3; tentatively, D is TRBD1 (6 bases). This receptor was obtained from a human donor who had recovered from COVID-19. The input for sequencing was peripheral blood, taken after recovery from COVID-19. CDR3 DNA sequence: TGTGCCAGCAGCCAAGGACAGCCTACAGATACGCAGTATTTT. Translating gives CASSQGQPTDTQYF.